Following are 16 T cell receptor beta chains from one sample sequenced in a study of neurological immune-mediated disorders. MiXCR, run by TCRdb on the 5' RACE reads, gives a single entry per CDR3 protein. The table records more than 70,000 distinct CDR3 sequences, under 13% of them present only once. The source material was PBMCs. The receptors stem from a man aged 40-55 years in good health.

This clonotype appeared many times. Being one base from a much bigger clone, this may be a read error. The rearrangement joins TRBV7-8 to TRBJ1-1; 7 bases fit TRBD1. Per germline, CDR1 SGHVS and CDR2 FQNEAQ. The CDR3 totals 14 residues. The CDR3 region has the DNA TGTGCCAGCAGCTCGGGGACAGATTGGGGCGAAGTGGGTTTT. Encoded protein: CASSSGTDWGEVGF.

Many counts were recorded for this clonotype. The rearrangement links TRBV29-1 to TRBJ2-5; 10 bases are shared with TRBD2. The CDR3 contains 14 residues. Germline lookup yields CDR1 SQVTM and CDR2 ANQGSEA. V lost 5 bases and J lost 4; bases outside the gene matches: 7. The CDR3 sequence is CSVQGSGRAETQYF. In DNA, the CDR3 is TGCAGCGTTCAAGGGAGCGGGAGGGCAGAGACCCAGTACTTC.

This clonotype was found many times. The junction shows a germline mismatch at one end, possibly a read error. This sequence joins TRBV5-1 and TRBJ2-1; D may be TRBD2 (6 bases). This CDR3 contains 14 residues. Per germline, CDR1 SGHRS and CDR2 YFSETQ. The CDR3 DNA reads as TGTGCCAGCAGCTTAGGAGGGAGTTATAATGAGCAGTTCTTC. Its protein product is CASSLGGSYNEQFF. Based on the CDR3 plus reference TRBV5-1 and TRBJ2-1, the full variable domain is KAGVTQTPRYLIKTRGQQVTLSCSPISGHRSVSWYQQTPGQGLQFLFEYFSETQRNKGNFPGRFSGRQFSNSRSEMNVSTLELGDSALYLCASSLGGSYNEQFFGPGTRLTVL.

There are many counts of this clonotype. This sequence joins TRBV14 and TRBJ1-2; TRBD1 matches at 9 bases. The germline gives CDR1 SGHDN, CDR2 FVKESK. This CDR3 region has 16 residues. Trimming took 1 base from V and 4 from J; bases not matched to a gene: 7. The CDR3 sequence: CASSQAPGQGFYGYTF. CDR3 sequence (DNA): TGTGCCAGCAGCCAAGCCCCGGGACAGGGCTTCTATGGCTACACCTTC.

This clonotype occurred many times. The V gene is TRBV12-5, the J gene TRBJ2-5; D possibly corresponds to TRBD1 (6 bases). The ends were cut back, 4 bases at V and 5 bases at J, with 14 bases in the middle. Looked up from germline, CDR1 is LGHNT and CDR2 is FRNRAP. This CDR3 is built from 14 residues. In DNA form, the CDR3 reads TGTGCTAGTGGTTCCTCAACAGGGTTGGAGACCCAGTACTTC. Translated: CASGSSTGLETQYF.

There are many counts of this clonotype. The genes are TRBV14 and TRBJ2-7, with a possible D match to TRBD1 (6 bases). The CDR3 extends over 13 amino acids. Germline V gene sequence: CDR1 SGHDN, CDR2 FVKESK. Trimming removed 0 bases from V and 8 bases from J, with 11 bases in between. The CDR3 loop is CASSQDLGAQQYF. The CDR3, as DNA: TGTGCCAGCAGCCAAGATCTGGGGGCGCAGCAGTACTTC.

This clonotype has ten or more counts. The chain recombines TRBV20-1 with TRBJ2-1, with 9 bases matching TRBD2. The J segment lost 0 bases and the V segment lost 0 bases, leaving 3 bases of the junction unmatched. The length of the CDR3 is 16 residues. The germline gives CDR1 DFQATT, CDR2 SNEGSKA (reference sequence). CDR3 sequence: CSARDPSGTSYNEQFF. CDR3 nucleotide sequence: TGCAGTGCTAGAGATCCTAGCGGGACCTCCTACAATGAGCAGTTCTTC.

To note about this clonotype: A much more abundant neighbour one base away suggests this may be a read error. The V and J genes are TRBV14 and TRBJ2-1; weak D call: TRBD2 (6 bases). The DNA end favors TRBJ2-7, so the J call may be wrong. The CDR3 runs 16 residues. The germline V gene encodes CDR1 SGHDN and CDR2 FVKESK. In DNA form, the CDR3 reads TGTGCCAGCAGCTTACGTCGGGGAGGTGCCTACAATGAGCAGTACTTC. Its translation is CASSLRRGGAYNEQYF.

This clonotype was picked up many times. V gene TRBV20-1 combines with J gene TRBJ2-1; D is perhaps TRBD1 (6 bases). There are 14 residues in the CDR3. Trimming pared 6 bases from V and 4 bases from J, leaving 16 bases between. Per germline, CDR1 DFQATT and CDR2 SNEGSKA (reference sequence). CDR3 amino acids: CSASGVNQYNEQFF. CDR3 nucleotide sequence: TGCAGTGCGTCAGGGGTGAACCAATACAATGAGCAGTTCTTC.

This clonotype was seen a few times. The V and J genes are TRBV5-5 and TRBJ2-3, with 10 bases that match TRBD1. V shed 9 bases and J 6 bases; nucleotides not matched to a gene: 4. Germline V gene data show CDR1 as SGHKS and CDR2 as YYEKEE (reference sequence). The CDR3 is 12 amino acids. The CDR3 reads CATTGGGDTQYF. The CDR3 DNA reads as TGTGCCACGACAGGGGGCGGTGATACGCAGTATTTT. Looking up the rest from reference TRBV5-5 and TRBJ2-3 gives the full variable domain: DAGVTQSPTHLIKTRGQQVTLRCSPISGHKSVSWYQQVLGQGPQFIFQYYEKEERGRGNFPDRFSARQFPNYSSELNVNALLLGDSALYLCATTGGGDTQYFGPGTRLTVL.

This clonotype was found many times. CDR3 sequence reads: CASSLAFGRRTQYF. CDR3 nucleotides: TGTGCCAGCAGCTTAGCGTTCGGCAGGAGGACCCAGTACTTC. The chain employs TRBV7-2 and TRBJ2-5; no clear D. This CDR3 is 14 amino acids long. The germline V gene encodes CDR1 SGHTA and CDR2 FQGNSA. V was clipped by 0 bases and J by 7 bases, with 12 bases between them.

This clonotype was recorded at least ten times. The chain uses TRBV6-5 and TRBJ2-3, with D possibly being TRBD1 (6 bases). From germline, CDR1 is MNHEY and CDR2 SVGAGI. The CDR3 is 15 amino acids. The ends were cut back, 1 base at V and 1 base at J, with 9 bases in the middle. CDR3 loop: CASSYWGQGTDTQYF. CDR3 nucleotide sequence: TGTGCCAGCAGTTACTGGGGACAAGGCACAGATACGCAGTATTTT.

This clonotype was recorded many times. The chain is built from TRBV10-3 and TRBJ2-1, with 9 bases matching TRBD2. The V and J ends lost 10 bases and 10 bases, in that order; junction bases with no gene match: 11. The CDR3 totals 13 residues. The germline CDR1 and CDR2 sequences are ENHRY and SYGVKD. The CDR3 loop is CATFPGLAGEQFF. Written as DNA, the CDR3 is TGTGCCACCTTCCCGGGACTAGCCGGCGAGCAGTTCTTC.

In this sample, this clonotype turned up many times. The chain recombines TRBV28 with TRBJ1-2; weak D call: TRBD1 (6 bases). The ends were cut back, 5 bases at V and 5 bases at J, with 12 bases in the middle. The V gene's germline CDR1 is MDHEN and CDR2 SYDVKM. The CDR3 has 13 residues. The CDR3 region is CASSPPTGYGYTF. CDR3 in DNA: TGTGCCAGCAGTCCCCCCACAGGGTATGGCTACACCTTC.

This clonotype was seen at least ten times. The CDR3 sequence: CASSQISGVSYEQYF. In DNA, the CDR3 is TGTGCCAGCAGCCAAATTAGCGGGGTTTCCTACGAGCAGTACTTC. The J gene is TRBJ2-7, the V gene TRBV3-1; 8 positions agree with TRBD2. This CDR3 comprises 15 residues. Germline V gene data show CDR1 as LGHDT and CDR2 as YNNKEL (reference sequence). The V gene end was trimmed by 2 bases and the J gene end by 1 base; junction bases not matched to a gene: 4.

CDR3 loop: CASSPNRDSYEQYF. CDR3 nucleotides: TGTGCCAGCTCTCCTAACAGGGATTCCTACGAGCAGTACTTC. The rearrangement uses TRBV18 and TRBJ2-7, with D possibly being TRBD1 (6 bases). In germline, CDR1 is KGHSH, CDR2 LQKENI. The ends were cut back, 6 bases at V and 1 base at J, with 13 bases in the middle. This CDR3 comprises 14 residues. Together with reference TRBV18 and TRBJ2-7, the CDR3 gives the full variable domain: NAGVMQNPRHLVRRRGQEARLRCSPMKGHSHVYWYRQLPEEGLKFMVYLQKENIIDESGMPKERFSAEFPKEGPSILRIQQVVRGDSAAYFCASSPNRDSYEQYFGPGTRLTVT.